This T cell receptor (beta chain) was profiled in a study of memory CD4+ T cells and cytomegalovirus serostatus. The repertoire was sequenced with immunoSEQ multiplex PCR; TCRdb's copy has only in-frame clones and lacks some. The sample includes 35,000 to 55,000 clones, just under 80% seen only once; the top ten take 0.94%. The V end was cut by 6 bases, the J end by 0 bases, with 17 bases between. The CDR3 loop spans 16 amino acids. Germline CDR1 LNHDA, CDR2 SQIVND (reference sequence). The sort gate was single viable CD3+CD4+CD8-CD45RO+ cells for memory CD4+ T cells. What was sequenced was memory CD4+ T cells from blood. This clonotype was obtained from an adult in good health and CMV-seronegative. The rearrangement joins TRBV19 to TRBJ1-1, with a tentative D call TRBD1 (5 bases). This CDR3 reads CASSPGEGSLNTEAFF. CDR3 in DNA: TGTGCCAGTAGCCCCGGGGAGGGGAGCCTGAACACTGAAGCTTTCTTT.